Listed here are 32 T cell receptor beta chains from one sample, sequenced in a study of T-cell reconstitution after alpha-beta-depleted transplantation in children. Unique molecular identifiers featured in how the TCRbeta library was prepared. Via MiXCR, TCRdb re-called the PCR reads, giving one row per CDR3 protein. This sample has a few hundred thousand distinct CDR3 sequences, with about a fifth found just once. Sequenced here: PBMCs from the stem cell graft donor, sampled from the stem cell graft. These receptors originate from a human donor who donated a stem cell graft to a child with acute myeloid leukemia.

This clonotype was detected ten times or more. This chain joins TRBV20-1 and TRBJ2-4; D is tentatively TRBD1 or TRBD2 (5 bases each). CDR1 is DFQATT, CDR2 SNEGSKA, per germline (reference sequence). Trimming pared 0 bases from V and 1 base from J, leaving 10 bases between. The CDR3 runs to 15 residues. The CDR3 sequence: CSARDSREAKNIQYF. As DNA, the CDR3 is TGCAGTGCTAGAGATTCCAGGGAGGCCAAAAACATTCAGTACTTC.

As concerns this clonotype: A much larger clone differs by one base, so this may be a read error. The chain recombines TRBV29-1 with TRBJ2-1, with 13 bases lining up with TRBD2. Germline CDR1 SQVTM, CDR2 ANQGSEA. Unmatched junction bases numbered 5, after V lost 4 bases and J lost 11 bases. There are 13 residues in the CDR3. The CDR3 sequence is CSVGTSGRVKQFF. For the CDR3, the DNA is TGCAGCGTTGGAACTAGCGGGAGGGTTAAGCAGTTCTTC.

The V gene is TRBV15, the J gene TRBJ1-1, with no clear D. The length of the CDR3 is 14 residues. Germline V lookup: CDR1 LNHNV, CDR2 YYDKDF (reference sequence). Trimming took off 0 bases at V and 7 bases at J, with 12 bases between the two ends. CDR3 region: CATSREIVAGEAFF. The CDR3 DNA is TGTGCCACCAGCAGAGAAATCGTAGCGGGTGAAGCTTTCTTT.

This clonotype was seen a few times. The chain joins TRBV2 to TRBJ2-7, with D uncertain. The CDR3 extends over 14 amino acids. V was cut by 7 bases and J by 4 bases, with 17 bases left in between. The germline gives CDR1 SNHLY, CDR2 FYNNEI. CDR3 protein: CASKPGSTPYEQYF. In DNA form, the CDR3 reads TGTGCCAGCAAGCCGGGTTCTACACCTTACGAGCAGTACTTC.

The chain combines TRBV5-1 with TRBJ2-7; 8 bases fit TRBD1. From germline, CDR1 is SGHRS and CDR2 YFSETQ. Trimming at V came to 4 bases and at J to 1 base, leaving 10 bases not matched to a gene. The CDR3 spans 16 residues. CDR3 nucleotides: TGCGCCAGCAGCAACCTCCCCGGGACAGGTTCCTACGAGCAGTACTTC. It encodes CASSNLPGTGSYEQYF.

V is TRBV28 and J is TRBJ2-1, with unresolved D. V lost 6 bases, J lost 3 bases, and 21 bases lay in between. CDR1 MDHEN and CDR2 SYDVKM come from the germline V gene. The CDR3 covers 17 residues. The DNA of the CDR3 is TGTGCCAGCAGCTACCTTGGTGAAGAGCCTCTCTACAATGAGCAGTTCTTC. This encodes CASSYLGEEPLYNEQFF.

This clonotype showed up just a few times. V is TRBV20-1 and J is TRBJ2-1, with 9 bases identical to TRBD2. CDR1 and CDR2 (germline): DFQATT, SNEGSKA (reference sequence). The CDR3 sequence is 16 residues long. Germline trimming cut 0 bases from V and 2 bases from J; bases unmatched to any gene: 5. CDR3 sequence (DNA): TGCAGTGCTAGAGATTTCCTAGCGGGGACCTACAATGAGCAGTTCTTC. It codes for CSARDFLAGTYNEQFF.

The chain employs TRBV29-1 and TRBJ2-7; TRBD2 matches 13 bases. V was clipped by 3 bases and J by 0 bases; unmatched bases: 2. The CDR3 has 15 residues. Germline CDR1 is SQVTM and CDR2 is ANQGSEA. CDR3 sequence reads: CSVEGLAGNSYEQYF. The DNA for the CDR3 is TGCAGCGTTGAGGGACTAGCGGGGAACTCCTACGAGCAGTACTTC.

The chain has TRBV15 and TRBJ2-1, with D perhaps matching TRBD1 or TRBD2 (5 bases each). The CDR3 sequence is 12 residues long. CDR1 is LNHNV and CDR2 is YYDKDF in the germline V gene (reference sequence). Trimming removed 3 bases at V and 7 bases at J, with 7 bases between. In nucleotides, the CDR3 is TGTGCCACCAGCAGGGGACCTAATGAGCAGTTCTTC. Amino acids: CATSRGPNEQFF.

This clonotype was recorded a few times. The chain is built from TRBV7-9 and TRBJ2-5; tentatively, D is TRBD1 (5 bases). The CDR3 runs 17 residues. Germline V gene data show CDR1 as SEHNR and CDR2 as FQNEAQ (reference sequence). Trimming cost V 1 base and J 0 bases, with 15 bases left between them. Here the CDR3 reads CASSLDQGLVYQETQYF. The CDR3 DNA reads as TGTGCCAGCAGCTTAGACCAGGGTCTCGTATACCAAGAGACCCAGTACTTC.

The CDR3 nucleotides are TGCGCCAGCAGCGCGGTCTCTAGGTCAGACAATGAGCAGTTCTTC. It specifies CASSAVSRSDNEQFF. This sequence joins TRBV5-1 and TRBJ2-1; no reliable D call. CDR1 and CDR2 (germline): SGHRS, YFSETQ. This CDR3 region has 15 residues. The V end lost 4 bases, the J end lost 5 bases, and 16 bases lay between the germline ends.

This clonotype showed up many times. The chain has TRBV27 and TRBJ2-7; possible D gene TRBD2, 6 bases. V was pared by 6 bases and J by 2 bases, with 14 bases between. Germline CDR1 MNHEY, CDR2 SMNVEV (reference sequence). The CDR3 has 14 amino acids. The chain's CDR3 is CASRTGERTYEQYF. As DNA, the CDR3 is TGTGCCAGCAGGACGGGAGAAAGGACCTACGAGCAGTACTTC.

This clonotype was seen a handful of times. V is TRBV12-3 or TRBV12-4 and J is TRBJ2-1; 13 bases map to TRBD2. V lost 5 bases to trimming and J lost 15 bases; unmatched junction nucleotides: 4. This CDR3 region has 12 residues. The DNA for the CDR3 is TGTGCCAGCAGTCAGACTAGCGGGAGGCTGTTCTTC. It codes for CASSQTSGRLFF.

This clonotype was detected ten times or more. The V call is TRBV12-3 or TRBV12-4, the J call TRBJ1-1; D perhaps matches TRBD1 (5 bases). The ends were cut back, 0 bases at V and 2 bases at J, with 10 bases in the middle. CDR3 length equals 15 residues. The CDR3 loop reads CASSLAGTGNTEAFF. The CDR3 region has the DNA TGTGCCAGCAGTTTAGCGGGGACGGGAAACACTGAAGCTTTCTTT.

The gene calls are TRBV2 and TRBJ2-3; maybe TRBD2 (6 bases). With 6 bases removed from V and 7 bases from J, the gap between germline ends came to 20 bases. CDR1 is SNHLY and CDR2 is FYNNEI in the germline V gene. The CDR3 is made up of 15 amino acids. CDR3 coding DNA: TGTGCCAGCAGGGTTAGGACGGGAGCTGGTTATACGCAGTATTTT. Protein product: CASRVRTGAGYTQYF. The full variable domain, with the rest looked up from reference TRBV2 and TRBJ2-3, is EPEVTQTPSHQVTQMGQEVILRCVPISNHLYFYWYRQILGQKVEFLVSFYNNEISEKSEIFDDQFSVERPDGSNFTLKIRSTKLEDSAMYFCASRVRTGAGYTQYFGPGTRLTVL.

Note on this clonotype: Possible read error: a much larger clone is one base away. The chain employs TRBV28 and TRBJ2-7; D not resolved. V gave up 5 bases and J gave up 1 base, with 6 bases separating them. The germline gives CDR1 MDHEN, CDR2 SYDVKM. The CDR3 extends over 12 amino acids. CDR3 sequence reads: CASSPESYEQYF. CDR3 bases: TGTGCCAGCAGTCCCGAATCCTACGAGCAGTACTTC.

This chain joins TRBV6-1 and TRBJ1-1, with TRBD1 identical over 8 bases. This CDR3 has 13 amino acids. CDR1 MNHNS and CDR2 SASEGT come from the germline V gene. V was clipped by 5 bases and J by 11 bases; unmatched bases: 10. The CDR3 loop reads CASSPPGQGAAFF. The CDR3 DNA reads TGTGCCAGCAGTCCGCCCGGGCAGGGGGCGGCTTTCTTT.

This clonotype occurred a few times. In DNA form, the CDR3 reads TGTGCCAGCAGTGTAACAGGTTACCAGTACTTC. Encoded protein: CASSVTGYQYF. The chain links TRBV2 to TRBJ2-5; tentative D call: TRBD1 (5 bases). The CDR3 extends over 11 amino acids. Germline V gives CDR1 SNHLY, CDR2 FYNNEI. V was trimmed by 4 bases and J by 10 bases, leaving 10 bases between them.

This chain connects TRBV4-1 to TRBJ2-7; D is uncertain. CDR1 MGHRA and CDR2 YSYEKL come from the germline V gene. The CDR3 covers 16 residues. V dropped 0 bases and J dropped 6 bases, with 18 bases sitting between them. As DNA, the CDR3 is TGCGCCAGCAGCCAAGATGTCTTCTCTTGGGCTCGCGAGCAGTACTTC. Translating gives CASSQDVFSWAREQYF.

This clonotype was observed a handful of times. The J gene is TRBJ2-7, the V gene TRBV7-8; D gene uncertain. In germline, CDR1 is SGHVS, CDR2 FQNEAQ. Trimming pared 5 bases from V and 5 bases from J, leaving 10 bases between. This CDR3 is built from 12 residues. CDR3: CASSPNHDEQYF. CDR3 nucleotides: TGTGCCAGCAGCCCGAATCATGACGAGCAGTACTTC.

This chain connects TRBV19 to TRBJ2-7, with D maybe TRBD2 (5 bases). CDR1 and CDR2 (germline): LNHDA, SQIVND (reference sequence). V lost 7 bases and J 6 bases, leaving 16 bases between the germline ends. The CDR3 runs 13 residues. This CDR3 reads CASNRGSVSEQYF. DNA for the CDR3: TGTGCCAGTAATAGAGGGTCGGTAAGCGAGCAGTACTTC. Looking up the rest from reference TRBV19 and TRBJ2-7 gives the full variable domain: DGGITQSPKYLFRKEGQNVTLSCEQNLNHDAMYWYRQDPGQGLRLIYYSQIVNDFQKGDIAEGYSVSREKKESFPLTVTSAQKNPTAFYLCASNRGSVSEQYFGPGTRLTVT.

This clonotype was found many times. The gene calls are TRBV10-3 and TRBJ2-3; D is ambiguous. CDR1 is ENHRY and CDR2 is SYGVKD in the germline V gene. The CDR3 covers 13 residues. Trimming stripped 4 bases from V and 2 bases from J, with 7 bases between. The CDR3 DNA is TGTGCCATCAGTGCCACCTCCACAGATACGCAGTATTTT. Its protein product is CAISATSTDTQYF.

The chain has TRBV28 and TRBJ1-6; 8 positions match TRBD1. The CDR3 totals 19 residues. J gave up 0 bases and V 2 bases, and 9 bases lay outside the gene matches. Germline loops: CDR1 MDHEN, CDR2 SYDVKM. CDR3 coding DNA: TGTGCCAGCAGTTTAGGTGGACAGGGCCTGAGCTCCTATAATTCACCCCTCCACTTT. It translates to CASSLGGQGLSSYNSPLHF.

This clonotype was seen repeatedly, ten times or more. The chain is built from TRBV29-1 and TRBJ1-6; no clear D. The CDR3 runs 14 residues. The V gene's germline CDR1 is SQVTM and CDR2 ANQGSEA. As DNA, the CDR3 is TGCAGGTTCCACGTTGGGCAGTTGAATTCACCCCTCCACTTT. Translation gives CRFHVGQLNSPLHF.

This rearrangement joins TRBV5-1 to TRBJ2-3, with TRBD2 matching over 10 bases. Germline CDR1 SGHRS, CDR2 YFSETQ. The ends lost 4 bases at V and 6 bases at J; junction bases unmatched: 8. This CDR3 comprises 15 residues. The CDR3 nucleotides are TGCGCCAGCAGCAGCGTAGCGGGAGGAGGGGATACGCAGTATTTT. Translated, it gives CASSSVAGGGDTQYF.

This clonotype appeared many times. The V gene is TRBV20-1, the J gene TRBJ2-7; TRBD2 might be the D (5 bases). Deletions cut 2 bases from V and 4 bases from J, with 15 bases between. The CDR3 spans 14 residues. Germline CDR1 and CDR2: DFQATT and SNEGSKA (reference sequence). The CDR3 loop is CSARRPEEGYEQYF. The CDR3 DNA reads TGCAGTGCTAGAAGGCCGGAGGAAGGGTACGAGCAGTACTTC.

The rearrangement uses TRBV7-2 and TRBJ2-5; 16 bases fit TRBD2. Germline CDR1 reads SGHTA; CDR2 reads FQGNSA. J lost 4 bases, V lost 4 bases, and 3 bases had no gene match. The CDR3 sequence is 16 residues long. CDR3 DNA sequence: TGTGCCAGCAGCTATGGGACTAGCGGGAGGGGAGAGACCCAGTACTTC. It yields the protein CASSYGTSGRGETQYF. Full variable domain (remainder filled in from reference TRBV7-2 and TRBJ2-5): GAGVSQSPSNKVTEKGKDVELRCDPISGHTALYWYRQSLGQGLEFLIYFQGNSAPDKSGLPSDRFSAERTGGSVSTLTIQRTQQEDSAVYLCASSYGTSGRGETQYFGPGTRLLVL.

The chain couples TRBV20-1 to TRBJ2-2, with D perhaps matching TRBD1 (5 bases). Between the trimmed V and J ends, which lost 0 bases and 4 bases, there was a span of 9 bases. CDR3 length equals 14 residues. Germline CDR1 and CDR2: DFQATT and SNEGSKA (reference sequence). Here the CDR3 DNA reads TGCAGTGCTAGAGAGCAGGGTGCCACCGGGGAGCTGTTTTTT. It translates to CSAREQGATGELFF.

This clonotype was seen more than once but under ten times. The chain uses TRBV7-9 and TRBJ2-1; 11 nucleotides line up with TRBD2. The CDR3 covers 15 residues. V trimming: 1 base; J trimming: 7 bases; junction bases outside the gene matches: 3. Germline assignment: CDR1 SEHNR and CDR2 FQNEAQ (reference sequence). This chain's CDR3 is CASSLELAGANEQFF. CDR3 sequence (DNA): TGTGCCAGCAGCTTAGAACTAGCGGGAGCAAATGAGCAGTTCTTC.

This clonotype was seen a handful of times. The chain is built from TRBV12-3 or TRBV12-4 and TRBJ1-1, with a tentative D call TRBD1 (5 bases). Trimming pared 1 base from V and 10 bases from J, leaving 13 bases between. The CDR3 consists of 13 residues. CDR3 sequence: CASSLGQSTSAFF. DNA for the CDR3: TGTGCCAGCAGTTTAGGACAGAGTACCTCAGCTTTCTTT.

Notes on this clonotype: A read error may be the cause here, since a much bigger clone is one base away. This rearrangement joins TRBV29-1 to TRBJ2-5; D is undetermined. Trimming removed 0 bases at V and 2 bases at J, with 13 bases between. The CDR3 has 15 amino acids. Germline V lookup: CDR1 SQVTM, CDR2 ANQGSEA. In DNA form, the CDR3 reads TGCAGCGTTGAAGATGGGGTTAGCTGGCAAGAGACCCAGTACTTC. Translating gives CSVEDGVSWQETQYF.

The chain combines TRBV18 with TRBJ2-3, with TRBD1 matching over 8 bases. Germline CDR1 is KGHSH and CDR2 is LQKENI. The CDR3 is made up of 15 amino acids. V shed 2 bases, J shed 5 bases, and the junction held 6 bases outside the gene matches. The CDR3 nucleotides read TGTGCCAGCTCACCAAGGCAGGGGGCTGGAGATACGCAGTATTTT. Its translation is CASSPRQGAGDTQYF.